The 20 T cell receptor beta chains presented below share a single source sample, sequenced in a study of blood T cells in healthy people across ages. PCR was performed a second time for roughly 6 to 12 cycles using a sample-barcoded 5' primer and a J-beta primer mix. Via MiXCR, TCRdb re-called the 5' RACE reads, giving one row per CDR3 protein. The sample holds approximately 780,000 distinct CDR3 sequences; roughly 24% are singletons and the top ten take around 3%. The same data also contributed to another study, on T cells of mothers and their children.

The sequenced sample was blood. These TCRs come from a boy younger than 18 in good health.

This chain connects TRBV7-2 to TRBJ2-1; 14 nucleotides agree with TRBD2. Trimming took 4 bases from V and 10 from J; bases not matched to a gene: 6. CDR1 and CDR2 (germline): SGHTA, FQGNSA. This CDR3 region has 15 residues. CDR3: CASSYQTSGGAEQFF. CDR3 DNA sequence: TGTGCCAGCAGCTACCAGACTAGCGGGGGGGCGGAGCAGTTCTTC.

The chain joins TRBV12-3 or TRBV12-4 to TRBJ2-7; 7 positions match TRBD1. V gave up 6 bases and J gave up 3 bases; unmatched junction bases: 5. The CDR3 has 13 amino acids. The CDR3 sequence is CASSDRVSYEQYF. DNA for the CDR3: TGTGCCAGCAGCGACAGGGTAAGCTACGAGCAGTACTTC.

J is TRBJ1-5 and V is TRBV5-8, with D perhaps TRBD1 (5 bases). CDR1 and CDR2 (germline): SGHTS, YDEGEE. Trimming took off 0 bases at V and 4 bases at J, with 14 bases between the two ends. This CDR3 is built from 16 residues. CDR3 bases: TGTGCCAGCAGCTTGGAGTATGGGGGTGGAAATCAGCCCCAGCATTTT. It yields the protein CASSLEYGGGNQPQHF. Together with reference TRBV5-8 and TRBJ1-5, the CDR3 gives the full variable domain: EAGVTQSPTHLIKTRGQQATLRCSPISGHTSVYWYQQALGLGLQFLLWYDEGEERNRGNFPPRFSGRQFPNYSSELNVNALELEDSALYLCASSLEYGGGNQPQHFGDGTRLSIL.

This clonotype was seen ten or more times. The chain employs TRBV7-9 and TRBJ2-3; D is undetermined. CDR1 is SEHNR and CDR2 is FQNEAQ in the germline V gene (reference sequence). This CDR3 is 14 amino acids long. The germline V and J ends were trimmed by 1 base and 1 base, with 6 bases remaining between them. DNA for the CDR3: TGTGCCAGCAGCTTAGGTGGTCGCACAGATACGCAGTATTTT. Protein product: CASSLGGRTDTQYF.

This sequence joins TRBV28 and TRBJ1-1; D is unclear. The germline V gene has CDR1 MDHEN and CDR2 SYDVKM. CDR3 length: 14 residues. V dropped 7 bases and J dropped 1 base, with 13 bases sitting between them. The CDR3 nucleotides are TGTGCCAGCAAAACCCCAGGAGAGAACACTGAAGCTTTCTTT. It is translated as CASKTPGENTEAFF.

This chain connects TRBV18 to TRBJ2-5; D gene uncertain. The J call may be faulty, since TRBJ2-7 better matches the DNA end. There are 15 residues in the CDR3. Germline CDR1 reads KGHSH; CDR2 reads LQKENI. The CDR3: CASSQSGSALYEQYF. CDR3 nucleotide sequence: TGTGCCAGCTCACAGTCCGGATCCGCGCTCTACGAGCAGTACTTC.

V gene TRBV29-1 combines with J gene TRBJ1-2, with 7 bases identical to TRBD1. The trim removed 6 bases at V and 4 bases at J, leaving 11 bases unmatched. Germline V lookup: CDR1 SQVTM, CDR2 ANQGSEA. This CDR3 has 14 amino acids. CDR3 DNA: TGCAGCGTCCGGACAGGACCTAACTCCTATGGCTACACCTTC. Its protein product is CSVRTGPNSYGYTF.

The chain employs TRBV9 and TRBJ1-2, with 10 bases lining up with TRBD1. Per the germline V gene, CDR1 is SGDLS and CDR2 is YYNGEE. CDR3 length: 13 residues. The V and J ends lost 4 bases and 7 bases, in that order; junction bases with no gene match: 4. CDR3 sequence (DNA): TGTGCCAGCAGCCGGGACAGGGGTTCTGGCTACACCTTC. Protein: CASSRDRGSGYTF.

This CDR3 is CASSDALIVQFF. The CDR3 nucleotides are TGTGCCAGCAGTGATGCACTCATTGTGCAGTTCTTC. V gene TRBV2 combines with J gene TRBJ2-1; D not certain. The CDR3 is 12 amino acids. CDR1 is SNHLY and CDR2 is FYNNEI in the germline V gene. V gave up 3 bases and J gave up 12 bases, with 12 bases separating them.

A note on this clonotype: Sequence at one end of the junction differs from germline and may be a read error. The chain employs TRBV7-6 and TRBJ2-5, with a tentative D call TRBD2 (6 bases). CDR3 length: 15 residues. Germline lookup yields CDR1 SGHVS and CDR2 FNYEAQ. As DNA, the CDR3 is TGTGCCTGCAGCACCGCCCGGGGACTGCAAGAGACCCAGTACTTC. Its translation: CACSTARGLQETQYF.

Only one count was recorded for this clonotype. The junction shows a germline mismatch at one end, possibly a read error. CDR3 sequence reads: CASSYAYYFYEHYF. In DNA form, the CDR3 reads TGTGCCAGCAGTTACGCCTACTATTTCTACGAGCACTACTTC. This chain connects TRBV6-2 or TRBV6-3 to TRBJ2-7; the D is unclear. CDR3 size: 14 residues. Germline assignment: CDR1 MNHEY and CDR2 SVGEGT.

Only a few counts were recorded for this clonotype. CDR3 amino acids: CASRKAGGPLGEQFF. Written as DNA, the CDR3 is TGTGCCAGCAGGAAAGCGGGGGGGCCTTTGGGTGAGCAGTTCTTC. The chain is built from TRBV4-2 and TRBJ2-1; the match to TRBD2 covers 10 bases. This CDR3 contains 15 residues. Germline loops: CDR1 LGHNA, CDR2 YNFKEQ. Trimming took 6 bases from V and 9 from J; bases not matched to a gene: 11.

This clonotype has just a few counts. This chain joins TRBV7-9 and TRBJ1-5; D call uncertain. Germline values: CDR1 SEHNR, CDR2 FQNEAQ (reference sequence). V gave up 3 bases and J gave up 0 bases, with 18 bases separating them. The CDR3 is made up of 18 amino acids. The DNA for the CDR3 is TGTGCCAGCAGCTTCTCGGACCCTCAACCCGTTAGCAATCAGCCCCAGCATTTT. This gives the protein CASSFSDPQPVSNQPQHF. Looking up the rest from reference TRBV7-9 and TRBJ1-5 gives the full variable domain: DTGVSQNPRHKITKRGQNVTFRCDPISEHNRLYWYRQTLGQGPEFLTYFQNEAQLEKSRLLSDRFSAERPKGSFSTLEIQRTEQGDSAMYLCASSFSDPQPVSNQPQHFGDGTRLSIL.

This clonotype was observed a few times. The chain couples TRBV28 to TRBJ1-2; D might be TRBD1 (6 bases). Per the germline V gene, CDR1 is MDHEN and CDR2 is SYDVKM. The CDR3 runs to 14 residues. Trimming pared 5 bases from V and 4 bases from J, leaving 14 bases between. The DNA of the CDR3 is TGTGCCAGCAGTCCGGGCGTGGGGGCCTATGGCTACACCTTC. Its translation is CASSPGVGAYGYTF.

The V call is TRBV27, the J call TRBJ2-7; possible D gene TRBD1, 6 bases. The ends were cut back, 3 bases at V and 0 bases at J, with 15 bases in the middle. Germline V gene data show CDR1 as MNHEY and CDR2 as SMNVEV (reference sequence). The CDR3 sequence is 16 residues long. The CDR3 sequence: CASSFGTGQSSYEQYF. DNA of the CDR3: TGTGCCAGCAGTTTTGGTACGGGACAAAGCTCCTACGAGCAGTACTTC.

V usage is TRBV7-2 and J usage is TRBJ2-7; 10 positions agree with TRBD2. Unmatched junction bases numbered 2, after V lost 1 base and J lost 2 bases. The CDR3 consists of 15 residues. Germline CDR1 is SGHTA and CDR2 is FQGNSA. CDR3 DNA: TGTGCCAGCAGCTTAGTGGGACTAGCGACCTACGAGCAGTACTTC. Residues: CASSLVGLATYEQYF. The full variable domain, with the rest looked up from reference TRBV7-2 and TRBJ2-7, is GAGVSQSPSNKVTEKGKDVELRCDPISGHTALYWYRQSLGQGLEFLIYFQGNSAPDKSGLPSDRFSAERTGGSVSTLTIQRTQQEDSAVYLCASSLVGLATYEQYFGPGTRLTVT.

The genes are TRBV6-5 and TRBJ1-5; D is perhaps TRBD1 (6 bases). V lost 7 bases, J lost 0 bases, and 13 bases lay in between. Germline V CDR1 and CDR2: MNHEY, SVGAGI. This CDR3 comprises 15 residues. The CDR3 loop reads CASNPGQPSNQPQHF. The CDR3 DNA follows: TGTGCCAGCAATCCAGGACAGCCTAGCAATCAGCCCCAGCATTTT.

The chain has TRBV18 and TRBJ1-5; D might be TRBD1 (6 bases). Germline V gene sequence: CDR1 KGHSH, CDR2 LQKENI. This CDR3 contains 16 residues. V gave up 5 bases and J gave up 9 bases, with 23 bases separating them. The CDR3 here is CASSMGDTSRSGPQHF. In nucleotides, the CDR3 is TGTGCCAGCTCAATGGGGGACACCTCACGGTCTGGGCCCCAGCATTTT. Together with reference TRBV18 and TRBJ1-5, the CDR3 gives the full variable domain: NAGVMQNPRHLVRRRGQEARLRCSPMKGHSHVYWYRQLPEEGLKFMVYLQKENIIDESGMPKERFSAEFPKEGPSILRIQQVVRGDSAAYFCASSMGDTSRSGPQHFGDGTRLSIL.

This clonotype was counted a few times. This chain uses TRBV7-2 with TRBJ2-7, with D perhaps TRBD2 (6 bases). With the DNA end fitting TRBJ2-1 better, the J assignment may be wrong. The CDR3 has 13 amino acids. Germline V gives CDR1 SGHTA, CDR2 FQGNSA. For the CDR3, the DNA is TGTGCCAGCAGCAGGACTAACACCCGTGAGCAGTTCTTC. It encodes CASSRTNTREQFF.

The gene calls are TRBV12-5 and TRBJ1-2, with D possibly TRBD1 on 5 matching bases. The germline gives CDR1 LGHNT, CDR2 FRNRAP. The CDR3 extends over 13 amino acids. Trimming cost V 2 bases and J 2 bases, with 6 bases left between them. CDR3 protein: CASGLYRNYGYTF. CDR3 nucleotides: TGTGCTAGTGGTTTGTACAGGAACTATGGCTACACCTTC.